Given below is one T cell receptor (beta chain) in context. This sample was included in a study of cytomegalovirus exposure and HLA in healthy donors. This CDR3 is 15 amino acids long. Germline V gene lookup returns CDR1 MDHEN and CDR2 SYDVKM. V lost 6 bases to trimming and J lost 5 bases; unmatched junction nucleotides: 11. With 60 Vbeta and 13 Jbeta primers, the PCR was carried out. Produced via immunoSEQ multiplex PCR; TCRdb's table is partial and in-frame only. The sample has about 160,000 clones; around three quarters are singletons. This TCR was sampled from a man aged 25 to 45 in good health and CMV-seropositive. Sequencing input: PBMCs. The V and J genes are TRBV28 and TRBJ2-3; 7 nucleotides agree with TRBD2. The CDR3 region is CASSRRSGEKDTQYF. DNA of the CDR3: TGTGCCAGCAGCCGTCGGAGCGGGGAAAAAGATACGCAGTATTTT.